This paragraph reports one T cell receptor (beta chain). The ends lost 6 bases at V and 2 bases at J; junction bases unmatched: 2. The CDR3 has 14 residues. Germline V CDR1 and CDR2: ENHRY, SYGVKD. TCRdb ran MiXCR on the RT-PCR reads and lists one entry per CDR3 protein. Among approximately 200,000 distinct CDR3 sequences, around 41% were seen once, and the ten largest hold 33%. This entry comes from a study of patients and donors after allogeneic stem cell transplantation. The specimen was blood, either unsorted or a sorted T cell fraction (not recorded which). This TCR was recovered from a human donor who was either an allogeneic HSCT recipient or a stem cell or donor lymphocyte infusion donor (not recorded which). It is not recorded whose cells these are; they may come from a transplant donor. The genes are TRBV10-3 and TRBJ1-2; 11 nucleotides match TRBD1. The CDR3 DNA sequence: TGTGCCATCAGGGACAGGGGGCAAAACTATGGCTACACCTTC. Amino acid sequence: CAIRDRGQNYGYTF.